This T cell receptor (beta chain) was retrieved from a study of blood T cell repertoires in COVID-19. Study at large: Both acute and convalescent COVID-19 samples were obtained from the United States, Italy and Spain. The analysed material was cDNA or gDNA that came from T cells, B-cell-depleted T cells, or PBMCs.

Source study methods: Reference gene primer amplification yielded estimated nucleated cell counts. Profiling relied on immunoSEQ multiplex PCR, and the TCRdb table lists in-frame clones only, not all of them. The V and J calls and clone size were taken over from that table, and D and trimming were inferred from the DNA. This sample has 200,000 to 250,000 clones; about 91% occur once, and the top ten carry 4% to 5.5%. Trimming shortened V by 7 bases and J by 4 bases, and 11 bases separated the two germline ends. Germline lookup yields CDR1 MNHNY and CDR2 SVGAGI (reference sequence). CDR3 size: 13 residues.

The sequence came from a woman aged 40-49 years with acute or convalescent COVID-19. Material: peripheral blood. The V and J genes are TRBV6-6 and TRBJ1-5; D gene uncertain. CDR3: CASNIQKNQPQHF. For the CDR3, the DNA is TGTGCCAGCAACATACAGAAAAATCAGCCCCAGCATTTT.